Below are 18 T cell receptor beta chains sequenced from a single sample in a study of vaccination effects on CD4 cells after COVID-19. This table comes from immunoSEQ multiplex PCR, and its TCRdb copy is limited to in-frame clones, with some not included. The table includes about 70,000 clones, around 77% detected once. Scientists isolated CD4+ T cells after an approximately 10-day culture period ended. These receptors lack a known antigen. The specimen was CD4+ T cells from PBMCs cultured without peptide, collected before COVID-19 vaccination. The receptors stem from a human donor who received a COVID-19 vaccine.

This clone was picked up a small number of times. This chain connects TRBV4-1 to TRBJ1-3; no clear D. This CDR3 has 14 residues. Looked up from germline, CDR1 is MGHRA and CDR2 is YSYEKL. Deletions cut 3 bases from V and 1 base from J, with 7 bases between. The CDR3 loop is CASSQFGSGNTIYF. In DNA, the CDR3 is TGCGCCAGCAGCCAGTTTGGTTCTGGAAACACCATATATTTT.

There are a few counts of this clone. This rearrangement joins TRBV4-3 to TRBJ1-5; 7 positions match TRBD1. Trimming removed 3 bases from V and 3 bases from J; junction bases left unmatched: 5. Germline V gene sequence: CDR1 LGHNA, CDR2 YSLEER. This CDR3 comprises 15 residues. The CDR3 bases are TGCGCCAGCAGCCAGCAGACAGGGTACAATCAGCCCCAGCATTTT. Amino acids: CASSQQTGYNQPQHF.

The CDR3 region has the DNA TGTGCCAGCAGAGTGCCGGGACAGGGGTATGGTGAGCAGTTCTTC. It encodes CASRVPGQGYGEQFF. The chain is built from TRBV6-1 and TRBJ2-1; 10 bases map to TRBD1. Germline lookup yields CDR1 MNHNS and CDR2 SASEGT. CDR3 length: 15 residues. The trim removed 6 bases at V and 9 bases at J, leaving 11 bases unmatched.

V and J are TRBV18 and TRBJ1-4; D is unclear. V gave up 0 bases and J gave up 7 bases, with 18 bases separating them. The germline gives CDR1 KGHSH, CDR2 LQKENI. This CDR3 spans 17 amino acids. The CDR3 reads CASSPPLPGAGTEKLFF. DNA for the CDR3: TGTGCCAGCTCACCACCCCTCCCAGGAGCCGGTACTGAAAAACTGTTTTTT.

The V and J genes are TRBV10-3 and TRBJ2-3, with 10 bases identical to TRBD2. The CDR3 spans 16 residues. CDR1 ENHRY and CDR2 SYGVKD come from the germline V gene. The J segment lost 6 bases and the V segment lost 4 bases, leaving 10 bases of the junction unmatched. Here the CDR3 reads CAISGQRGGSRDTQYF. In DNA, the CDR3 is TGTGCCATCAGTGGTCAGCGGGGGGGCTCAAGGGATACGCAGTATTTT.

The V gene is TRBV2, the J gene TRBJ1-2, with a tentative D call TRBD1 (6 bases). V gave up 6 bases and J gave up 1 base, with 12 bases separating them. Germline lookup yields CDR1 SNHLY and CDR2 FYNNEI. The CDR3 consists of 14 residues. CDR3 residues: CASRRQGHNYGYTF. CDR3 coding DNA: TGTGCCAGCAGAAGGCAGGGGCATAACTATGGCTACACCTTC.

The CDR3, as DNA: TGTGCCAGCGACAGGGGGCAGACTGAAGCTTTCTTT. Translating it yields CASDRGQTEAFF. The rearrangement joins TRBV2 to TRBJ1-1, with 10 bases aligning to TRBD1. V was pared by 8 bases and J by 5 bases, with 2 bases of the junction left unmatched. This CDR3 has 12 residues. Germline CDR1 reads SNHLY; CDR2 reads FYNNEI.

V gene TRBV3-1 (or the pseudogene TRBV3-2) combines with J gene TRBJ1-1; 10 nucleotides agree with TRBD1. This CDR3 is built from 13 residues. V lost 7 bases and J lost 8; bases outside the gene matches: 7. Looked up from germline, CDR1 is LGHDT and CDR2 is YNNKEL (reference sequence). This CDR3 reads CASMRRDRGEAFF. The CDR3 DNA reads TGTGCCAGCATGCGTCGGGACAGGGGAGAAGCTTTCTTT.

The CDR3 loop is CAWSIGGAADTQYF. The CDR3, as DNA: TGTGCCTGGAGTATAGGCGGGGCCGCAGATACGCAGTATTTT. This chain links TRBV30 with TRBJ2-3; possible D gene TRBD2, 6 bases. The CDR3 runs to 14 residues. Looked up from germline, CDR1 is GTSNPN and CDR2 is SVGIG (reference sequence). The V end was cut by 2 bases, the J end by 4 bases, with 13 bases between. Combining the CDR3 with reference TRBV30 and TRBJ2-3 gives the whole variable domain SQTIHQWPATLVQPVGSPLSLECTVEGTSNPNLYWYRQAAGRGLQLLFYSVGIGQISSEVPQNLSASRPQDRQFILSSKKLLLSDSGFYLCAWSIGGAADTQYFGPGTRLTVL.

This chain joins TRBV6-5 and TRBJ1-3; D may be TRBD1 (6 bases). Trimming removed 2 bases at V and 4 bases at J, with 12 bases between. Germline CDR1 MNHEY, CDR2 SVGAGI. The CDR3 consists of 15 residues. The CDR3 DNA follows: TGTGCCAGCAGTTACGGTCCAGGGGCGGGAAACACCATATATTTT. This translates into CASSYGPGAGNTIYF.

As DNA, the CDR3 is TGTGCCAGTACAAACGGGGCCACTAACTATGGCTACACCTTC. Translation: CASTNGATNYGYTF. V gene TRBV28 combines with J gene TRBJ1-2; D possibly corresponds to TRBD1 (5 bases). The germline V gene has CDR1 MDHEN and CDR2 SYDVKM. The ends were cut back, 9 bases at V and 0 bases at J, with 14 bases in the middle. The CDR3 sequence is 14 residues long.

This CDR3 is CASRVGGTFSGNTIYF. In nucleotides, the CDR3 is TGTGCCAGCAGGGTGGGTGGAACCTTCTCTGGAAACACCATATATTTT. This chain uses TRBV2 with TRBJ1-3, with D uncertain. V lost 6 bases to trimming and J lost 0 bases, with 15 bases between them. The V gene's germline CDR1 is SNHLY and CDR2 FYNNEI. The CDR3 length is 16 residues.

The chain links TRBV5-5 to TRBJ2-2; D not resolved. Germline lookup yields CDR1 SGHKS and CDR2 YYEKEE (reference sequence). V shed 0 bases and J shed 1 base, with 10 bases lying between them. This CDR3 contains 16 residues. The CDR3 nucleotides are TGTGCCAGCAGCTTGGGGTCGGTACGGAACACCGGGGAGCTGTTTTTT. Translated: CASSLGSVRNTGELFF.

This clone was found once. The chain links TRBV7-3 to TRBJ2-7, with 8 bases that match TRBD2. There are 18 residues in the CDR3. The J segment lost 1 base and the V segment lost 1 base, leaving 12 bases of the junction unmatched. The V gene's germline CDR1 is SGHTA and CDR2 FQGTGA. The CDR3 DNA follows: TGTGCCAGCAGCTTAATAGCGGGGCCTACCGGCCCTTCCTACGAGCAGTACGTC. Translation: CASSLIAGPTGPSYEQYV.

Comments on this clone: This CDR3 is also generated by other DNA sequences in the sample. The gene calls are TRBV6-1 and TRBJ2-2; D unclear. V was cut by 1 base and J by 5 bases, with 2 bases left in between. CDR3 length: 12 residues. Germline-derived CDR1 and CDR2 are MNHNS and SASEGT. This chain's CDR3 is CASSEGTGELFF. The CDR3 region has the DNA TGTGCCAGCAGTGAAGGAACCGGGGAGCTGTTTTTT.

This clone turned up a few times. This chain joins TRBV4-1 and TRBJ2-4; 10 bases fit TRBD1. V trimming: 0 bases; J trimming: 15 bases; junction bases outside the gene matches: 8. Germline values: CDR1 MGHRA, CDR2 YSYEKL. The CDR3 spans 14 residues. The CDR3 loop is CASSQDRDRGKRYF. CDR3 DNA sequence: TGCGCCAGCAGCCAAGATCGGGACAGGGGTAAAAGGTACTTC.

The V gene is TRBV11-3, the J gene TRBJ2-5; D possibly corresponds to TRBD1 (5 bases). Germline CDR1 and CDR2: SGHNT and YENEEA. V was cut by 6 bases and J by 4 bases, with 12 bases left in between. The CDR3 has 13 amino acids. CDR3 DNA: TGTGCCAGCAGGTCCGGTCAGGGAGAGACCCAGTACTTC. Its protein product is CASRSGQGETQYF.

CDR3 sequence reads: CASSDAGGFLDEQFF. DNA of the CDR3: TGTGCCAGCAGTGATGCAGGGGGCTTTTTGGATGAGCAGTTCTTC. This sequence joins TRBV2 and TRBJ2-1; TRBD1 aligns across 8 bases. Unmatched junction bases numbered 9, after V lost 3 bases and J lost 8 bases. Per germline, CDR1 SNHLY and CDR2 FYNNEI. The CDR3 spans 15 residues.